This entry lists 29 T cell receptor beta chains sequenced from one sample in a study of T-cell reconstitution after alpha-beta-depleted transplantation in children. During its preparation, the TCRbeta library received unique molecular identifiers. One entry per CDR3 protein results from TCRdb running MiXCR on the PCR reads. Of some 78,000 distinct CDR3 sequences listed, roughly 14% are singletons. Sample: PBMCs, mostly from graft donor cells, taken 180 days after TCRalphabeta/CD19-depleted stem cell transplant. All receptors derive from a male patient aged 2 to 9 who had a stem cell transplant for acute lymphoblastic leukemia, so the T cells may come from the graft donor.

This clonotype was observed a handful of times. The CDR3 DNA reads as TGCAGTGGACGTCATCCTCTCGGGGTCCTCGAGCAGTACTTC. Translating gives CSGRHPLGVLEQYF. This chain uses TRBV20-1 with TRBJ2-7; D may be TRBD2 (5 bases). V was trimmed by 7 bases and J by 6 bases, leaving 22 bases between them. CDR1 is DFQATT, CDR2 SNEGSKA, per germline (reference sequence). The length of the CDR3 is 14 residues.

As regards this clonotype: Germline and junction disagree at one end, which may indicate a read error. The gene calls are TRBV24-1 and TRBJ1-5, with 7 positions matching TRBD1. The germline CDR1 and CDR2 sequences are KGHDR and SFDVKD. The CDR3 is 15 residues long. In nucleotides, the CDR3 is TGTGCCACCAGTGACCCCGGACAGGTCAATCAGCCCCAGGATTTT. Protein product: CATSDPGQVNQPQDF.

The CDR3 region is CSAKPGNAMSNQPQHF. CDR3 coding DNA: TGCAGTGCTAAACCAGGGAATGCGATGAGCAATCAGCCCCAGCATTTT. The chain is built from TRBV20-1 and TRBJ1-5, with D possibly TRBD1 on 5 matching bases. V lost 4 bases and J lost 1, with 17 bases in between. This CDR3 has 16 amino acids. Per the germline V gene, CDR1 is DFQATT and CDR2 is SNEGSKA (reference sequence).

This chain links TRBV27 with TRBJ2-7; D assignment may be TRBD1 or TRBD2 (5 bases each). The CDR3 extends over 11 amino acids. The ends were cut back, 7 bases at V and 7 bases at J, with 11 bases in the middle. Per germline, CDR1 MNHEY and CDR2 SMNVEV (reference sequence). The DNA of the CDR3 is TGTGCCAGCACCCGGGGCAGGGAGCAGTACTTC. Translation: CASTRGREQYF.

This clonotype was observed a handful of times. This chain links TRBV5-6 with TRBJ2-2; D not certain. The germline gives CDR1 SGHDT, CDR2 YYEEEE. V was clipped by 0 bases and J by 4 bases, with 13 bases between them. The CDR3 extends over 16 amino acids. Written as DNA, the CDR3 is TGTGCCAGCAGCTTGGGTCCGGGCCCCGGCACCGGGGAGCTGTTTTTT. It encodes CASSLGPGPGTGELFF.

The sample holds a few counts of this clonotype. The CDR3 region has the DNA TGTGCCAGCAGCGACGGATCGGGGAGGCAGCCCCAGCATTTT. Translation: CASSDGSGRQPQHF. The rearrangement joins TRBV9 to TRBJ1-5; no clear D. Per the germline V gene, CDR1 is SGDLS and CDR2 is YYNGEE. V was pared by 3 bases and J by 7 bases, with 14 bases between. This CDR3 is 14 amino acids long.

This chain uses TRBV12-3 or TRBV12-4 with TRBJ2-3; the match to TRBD1 covers 8 bases. The CDR3 contains 15 residues. V was clipped by 5 bases and J by 1 base; unmatched bases: 5. This CDR3 is CASSPTGEGTDTQYF. In DNA form, the CDR3 reads TGTGCCAGCAGTCCGACAGGGGAGGGCACAGATACGCAGTATTTT.

This clonotype appeared many times. The chain links TRBV6-2 or TRBV6-3 to TRBJ2-7; unclear D gene. The CDR3 runs to 15 residues. V was cut by 5 bases and J by 1 base, with 15 bases left in between. Germline assignment: CDR1 MNHEY and CDR2 SVGEGT. CDR3 DNA sequence: TGTGCCAGCAGTCAACCGGTGTTTAGGTCCTACGAGCAGTACTTC. Protein: CASSQPVFRSYEQYF.

The chain carries TRBV24-1 and TRBJ1-1, with D tentatively TRBD1 (5 bases). The length of the CDR3 is 15 residues. V was clipped by 4 bases and J by 1 base, with 12 bases between them. CDR1 is KGHDR and CDR2 is SFDVKD in the germline V gene. CDR3 residues: CATSDPRTPNTEAFF. The CDR3 nucleotides are TGTGCCACCAGTGACCCCCGGACACCGAACACTGAAGCTTTCTTT.

This rearrangement joins TRBV12-3 or TRBV12-4 to TRBJ2-1; D perhaps matches TRBD2 (6 bases). The length of the CDR3 is 16 residues. V shed 2 bases and J shed 7 bases, with 18 bases lying between them. CDR3 nucleotides: TGTGCCAGCAGTTTATCCCGGGGAGGCAGGGCAAATGAGCAGTTCTTC. It codes for CASSLSRGGRANEQFF.

The genes are TRBV7-3 and TRBJ2-1; TRBD2 matches at 10 bases. This CDR3 contains 21 residues. After removal of 1 base from V and 5 bases from J, the junction contained 20 bases not matched to a gene. Germline CDR1 and CDR2: SGHTA and FQGTGA. The CDR3 DNA is TGTGCCAGCAGCTTAAAAAGGAAGGTAGCGGGAGGTCCCTTAATAGACAATGAGCAGTTCTTC. This gives the protein CASSLKRKVAGGPLIDNEQFF. Full variable domain (rest looked up from reference TRBV7-3 and TRBJ2-1): GAGVSQTPSNKVTEKGKYVELRCDPISGHTALYWYRQSLGQGPEFLIYFQGTGAADDSGLPNDRFFAVRPEGSVSTLKIQRTERGDSAVYLCASSLKRKVAGGPLIDNEQFFGPGTRLTVL.

This clonotype was seen a handful of times. The CDR3 protein is CASSVPHDTQYF. The CDR3 region has the DNA TGTGCCAGCAGCGTACCACACGATACGCAGTATTTT. The chain has TRBV9 and TRBJ2-3; D gene uncertain. This CDR3 contains 12 residues. Trimming took off 1 base at V and 6 bases at J, with 6 bases between the two ends. Looked up from germline, CDR1 is SGDLS and CDR2 is YYNGEE.

This clonotype has just a few counts. The rearrangement uses TRBV20-1 and TRBJ2-2; either TRBD1 or TRBD2 may fit D (5 bases each). The CDR3 consists of 19 residues. The ends were cut back, 3 bases at V and 2 bases at J, with 25 bases in the middle. Germline values: CDR1 DFQATT, CDR2 SNEGSKA (reference sequence). The CDR3 reads CSASRGKSWGRRNTGELFF. CDR3 DNA: TGCAGTGCTAGTCGGGGAAAGTCCTGGGGACGGCGAAACACCGGGGAGCTGTTTTTT.

This clonotype showed up many times. This sequence joins TRBV5-1 and TRBJ2-1; D call uncertain. There are 14 residues in the CDR3. The V gene lost 4 bases and the J gene lost 5 bases, with 13 bases spanning the gap. Germline CDR1 and CDR2: SGHRS and YFSETQ. The CDR3 DNA reads TGCGCCAGCAGCGCCTGGACGGCCAACAATGAGCAGTTCTTC. Translation: CASSAWTANNEQFF.

This clonotype turned up a few times. The chain combines TRBV11-2 with TRBJ2-2; 7 bases are shared with TRBD1. The J segment lost 7 bases and the V segment lost 10 bases, leaving 12 bases of the junction unmatched. In germline, CDR1 is SGHAT, CDR2 FQNNGV. The CDR3 consists of 14 residues. CDR3 sequence (DNA): TGTGCCAACGGACAGGCGCCGTGGGGCGGGGAGCTGTTTTTT. Translating it yields CANGQAPWGGELFF. The variable domain in full, with the rest retrieved from reference TRBV11-2 and TRBJ2-2, is EAGVAQSPRYKIIEKRQSVAFWCNPISGHATLYWYQQILGQGPKLLIQFQNNGVVDDSQLPKDRFSAERLKGVDSTLKIQPAKLEDSAVYLCANGQAPWGGELFFGEGSRLTVL.

This clonotype turned up a few times. The CDR3 is CASSTGLPYSYEQYF. The CDR3 nucleotides read TGTGCCAGCAGTACGGGGCTCCCCTACTCCTACGAGCAGTACTTC. The V and J genes are TRBV12-3 or TRBV12-4 and TRBJ2-7, with D perhaps being TRBD1 or TRBD2 (5 bases each). V shed 5 bases and J shed 0 bases, with 14 bases lying between them. This CDR3 region has 15 residues.

This clonotype came up a few times. The rearrangement links TRBV5-1 to TRBJ1-3, with a weak D call TRBD1 (6 bases). The germline gives CDR1 SGHRS, CDR2 YFSETQ. Between the trimmed V and J ends, which lost 0 bases and 4 bases, there was a span of 20 bases. The CDR3 runs 18 residues. The CDR3: CASSLGGTSSRGGNTIYF. The CDR3 nucleotides read TGCGCCAGCAGCTTGGGAGGGACAAGCTCCCGGGGAGGAAACACCATATATTTT.

This clonotype was seen many times. V gene TRBV27 combines with J gene TRBJ2-1, with 7 bases matching TRBD2. Trimming took 2 bases from V and 9 from J; bases not matched to a gene: 10. Germline V gives CDR1 MNHEY, CDR2 SMNVEV (reference sequence). The CDR3 has 15 amino acids. The DNA of the CDR3 is TGTGCCAGCAGTTTAAGGCGGGAGTTCGAAGGTGAGCAGTTCTTC. Its translation is CASSLRREFEGEQFF.

The chain has TRBV5-1 and TRBJ2-5, with D uncertain. The V end lost 2 bases, the J end lost 1 base, and 6 bases lay between the germline ends. Germline CDR1 is SGHRS and CDR2 is YFSETQ. This CDR3 has 13 residues. CDR3 amino acids: CASSLSSQETQYF. The CDR3 DNA is TGCGCCAGCAGCTTAAGTAGCCAAGAGACCCAGTACTTC.

This clonotype appeared a few times. The J gene is TRBJ2-3, the V gene TRBV7-3, with a weak D call TRBD1 (6 bases). This CDR3 comprises 16 residues. The V end was cut by 0 bases, the J end by 2 bases, with 12 bases between. The germline CDR1 and CDR2 sequences are SGHTA and FQGTGA. This CDR3 is CASSLTATGFTDTQYF. In DNA, the CDR3 is TGTGCCAGCAGCTTAACGGCTACAGGGTTCACAGATACGCAGTATTTT.

J is TRBJ1-5 and V is TRBV5-1; D perhaps matches TRBD1 (6 bases). The CDR3 sequence is 15 residues long. Trimming took off 3 bases at V and 0 bases at J, with 10 bases between the two ends. Per the germline V gene, CDR1 is SGHRS and CDR2 is YFSETQ. For the CDR3, the DNA is TGCGCCAGCAGCTACCGGACAGATAGCAATCAGCCCCAGCATTTT. Its translation is CASSYRTDSNQPQHF.

V usage is TRBV6-2 or TRBV6-3 and J usage is TRBJ1-2, with unresolved D. The CDR3 length is 14 residues. Germline values: CDR1 MNHEY, CDR2 SVGEGT. Deletions cut 2 bases from V and 6 bases from J, with 13 bases between. In DNA, the CDR3 is TGTGCCAGCAGTTACGAGAGGAGGGCCGATGGCTACACCTTC. The encoded protein is CASSYERRADGYTF.

This clonotype was counted once. Its ends do not fully match the called genes, so a read error is possible. This chain connects TRBV5-1 to TRBJ1-5, with 7 bases fitting TRBD1. CDR3 length: 15 amino acids. Germline V gene sequence: CDR1 SGHRS, CDR2 YFSETQ. The CDR3 reads CASSASGQSNQPRHF. The CDR3 region has the DNA TGCGCCAGCAGCGCCTCGGGACAGAGCAATCAGCCCCGGCATTTT.

This clonotype was counted many times. V gene TRBV7-9 combines with J gene TRBJ2-7, with a possible D match to TRBD2 (5 bases). Trimming shortened V by 5 bases and J by 7 bases, and 12 bases separated the two germline ends. Germline CDR1 and CDR2: SEHNR and FQNEAQ (reference sequence). The CDR3 extends over 12 amino acids. CDR3 sequence reads: CASSGERNEQYF. The DNA for the CDR3 is TGTGCCAGCAGCGGGGAGAGGAATGAGCAGTACTTC.

Only a few counts were recorded for this clonotype. The genes are TRBV9 and TRBJ2-7; TRBD1 agrees at 7 bases. This CDR3 spans 14 amino acids. Trimming cost V 0 bases and J 2 bases; bases outside gene matches: 2. Germline V gene lookup returns CDR1 SGDLS and CDR2 YYNGEE. The CDR3, as DNA: TGTGCCAGCAGCGTAGGGACAGGCGCCTACGAGCAGTACTTC. This gives the protein CASSVGTGAYEQYF. Full variable domain (remainder filled in from reference TRBV9 and TRBJ2-7): DSGVTQTPKHLITATGQRVTLRCSPRSGDLSVYWYQQSLDQGLQFLIQYYNGEERAKGNILERFSAQQFPDLHSELNLSSLELGDSALYFCASSVGTGAYEQYFGPGTRLTVT.

V usage is TRBV27 and J usage is TRBJ1-5, with 10 bases aligning to TRBD1. The CDR3 sequence is 16 residues long. The V and J ends lost 5 bases and 2 bases, in that order; junction bases with no gene match: 6. The germline V gene has CDR1 MNHEY and CDR2 SMNVEV (reference sequence). CDR3 sequence: CASSPRDRGRNQPQHF. The CDR3, as DNA: TGTGCCAGCAGTCCCCGGGACAGGGGACGCAATCAGCCCCAGCATTTT.

The chain uses TRBV9 and TRBJ2-2; the D is unclear. Germline-derived CDR1 and CDR2 are SGDLS and YYNGEE. This CDR3 is built from 13 residues. V shed 0 bases and J shed 4 bases, with 4 bases lying between them. CDR3 DNA: TGTGCCAGCAGCGTAGCTCTCACCGGGGAGCTGTTTTTT. Translated: CASSVALTGELFF.

The chain couples TRBV7-2 to TRBJ1-5, with D perhaps matching TRBD1 (5 bases). Germline assignment: CDR1 SGHTA and CDR2 FQGNSA. CDR3 length equals 17 residues. Trimming pared 5 bases from V and 2 bases from J, leaving 19 bases between. CDR3 sequence: CASSPSLLGAGNQPQHF. The CDR3 DNA follows: TGTGCCAGCAGCCCATCCCTCCTAGGGGCAGGCAATCAGCCCCAGCATTTT.

In this sample, this clonotype is medium-sized. The chain couples TRBV24-1 to TRBJ2-2, with TRBD1 as a possible D gene (6 bases). Germline V CDR1 and CDR2: KGHDR, SFDVKD. V dropped 5 bases and J dropped 5 bases, with 17 bases sitting between them. This CDR3 is built from 16 residues. This chain's CDR3 is CATSALGTGKTGELFF. CDR3 nucleotides: TGTGCCACCAGTGCCCTAGGAACAGGGAAGACCGGGGAGCTGTTTTTT.